This entry is about one T cell receptor beta chain. Its antigen is not yet known. Base qualities are not recorded, but no much larger clone differs from it by a single base. The CDR1 and CDR2 encoded by the germline V gene are SQVTM and ANQGSEA. The germline V end is reduced by 7 bases and the J end by 6 bases; junction bases left unmatched: 12. From its cysteine to its phenylalanine, the CDR3 spans 14 amino acids. Kept here is only the CDR3 DNA, which spans 42 bases and is read in frame from base 1. This sample was included in a study of follicular helper T cells after annual influenza vaccination (dated by TCRdb to 2016 to 2017). Concerning the study at large: Blood was drawn on days 0, 7 and 28 after each seasonal influenza vaccination. To study recall of cTfh clones, some subjects were followed through successive annual vaccinations in the 2013-2014, 2014-2015 and 2015-2016 seasons. One week after vaccination, a second recruited cohort of 12 to 13 subjects (Table S1) displayed a similar ICOS+CD38+ cTfh response. Multi-year samples were available from six subjects, with four subjects covering two vaccination seasons and two subjects covering three seasons. The 2015 samples were processed right after collection, while the 2013-2014 samples were cryopreserved.

Library preparation was by the immunoSEQ multiplex PCR assay. Adaptive Biotechnologies carried out TCRB amplification, library preparation, sequencing and preliminary bioinformatics at Survey level resolution. For TCRB sequencing, genomic DNA from sorted cTfh populations was amplified by multiplex PCR. The published analysis was carried out like this. Clonality was calculated in R as 1 minus normalized Shannon entropy, and the Gini index was computed with the R package ineq. The overlap score was defined as the summed counts of shared sequences divided by the total counts of all sequences in both compared samples. Shared-clonotype significance used Fisher's exact test assuming a theoretical repertoire of 10^7 TCRB sequences. TCRdb carries this immuneACCESS record with in-frame sequences only. Its versions omit some clonotypes, under half of them owing to an unresolved V gene in the studies checked, with the rest unexplained. That table furnishes V, J and clone size, whereas the DNA furnished D and trimming. This sample is represented by 12,000 or so clones; nearly 80% of them were singletons. The ten largest clones capture around 3.5% of the sample.

Results and caveats for the whole study, not just this receptor: Rare clonotypes could not be sampled because productive TCRB sequences were recovered from only about 9-20% of the analyzed cells. ICOS+CD38+ cTfh clonality correlated with the frequency of that population, and its change correlated with the change in circulating plasmablast frequency. Day 7 ICOS+CD38+ clones were most often found later in ICOS-CD38- cTfh, suggesting that subset may serve as a memory reservoir. A recurrent oligoclonal ICOS+CD38+ cTfh response containing tetramer and AIM influenza-specific clonotypes was recalled by successive annual vaccinations.

What this sample's time point label stands for: 2015-2016 season, pre-vaccination. Seasonal inactivated influenza vaccine (Fluvarix) was administered to adults, and sorted blood CD4 subsets were tracked by TCRB sequencing before and after vaccination. Subjects were considered eligible if community-dwelling and if influenza vaccine had not been received in the prior 6 months. Reasons for exclusion included contraindications to influenza vaccine, substance abuse, HIV/AIDS, active malignancy, immunomodulatory medication, and active illness such as respiratory infection. At each time point, somewhere between about 40 and 110 mL of blood was taken. Non-naive CD4+CXCR5+PD-1+ cells were defined as circulating Tfh and were sorted into two fractions, ICOS+CD38+ and ICOS-CD38-. Ficoll-Paque PLUS or SepMate separation was used to isolate PBMC. Cell subsets were sorted from PBMC on a BD FACS Aria before DNA extraction.

The chain links TRBV29-1 with TRBJ1-2; 9 bases in the middle match TRBD1. This receptor was taken from an adult who received the influenza vaccine. The material was CXCR5+ CD38- circulating T follicular helper cells from blood, obtained on the day of influenza vaccination. The sample's cell subset or site, from its label and the paper: circulating Tfh, non-naive CD4+CXCR5+PD-1+ (ICOS+CD38+ or ICOS-CD38-). The base sequence is TGCAGCGCCAATATGGGACAGGGTTCGAATGGCTACACCTTC. Translated, this is CSANMGQGSNGYTF.